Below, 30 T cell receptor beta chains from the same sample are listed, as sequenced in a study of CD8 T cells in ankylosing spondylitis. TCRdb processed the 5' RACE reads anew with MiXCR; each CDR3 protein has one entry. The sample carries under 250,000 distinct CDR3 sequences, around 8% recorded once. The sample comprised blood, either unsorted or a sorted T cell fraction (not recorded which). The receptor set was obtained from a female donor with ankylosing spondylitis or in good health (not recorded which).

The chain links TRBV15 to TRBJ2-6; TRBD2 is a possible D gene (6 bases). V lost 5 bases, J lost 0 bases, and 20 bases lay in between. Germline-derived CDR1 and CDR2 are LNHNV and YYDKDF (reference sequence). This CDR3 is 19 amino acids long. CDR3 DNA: TGTGCCACCAGCCCCCCGGAGGGGCTATTTCTCTCTGGGGCCAACGTCCTGACTTTC. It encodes CATSPPEGLFLSGANVLTF.

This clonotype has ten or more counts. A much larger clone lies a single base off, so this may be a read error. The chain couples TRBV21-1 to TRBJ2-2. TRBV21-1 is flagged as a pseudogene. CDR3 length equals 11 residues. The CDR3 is CASSSPGELFF. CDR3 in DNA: TGTGCCAGCAGCTCCCCCGGGGAGCTGTTTTTT.

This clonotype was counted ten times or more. CDR3 amino acids: CAWAGPQGGKWGNEQFF. CDR3 nucleotides: TGTGCCTGGGCCGGGCCTCAGGGTGGCAAATGGGGCAATGAGCAGTTCTTC. The rearrangement links TRBV30 to TRBJ2-1; a weak D match, TRBD1 (5 bases). The CDR3 is 17 residues long. CDR1 and CDR2 from the germline V gene are GTSNPN and SVGIG (reference sequence). Between the trimmed V and J ends, which lost 5 bases and 6 bases, there was a span of 26 bases.

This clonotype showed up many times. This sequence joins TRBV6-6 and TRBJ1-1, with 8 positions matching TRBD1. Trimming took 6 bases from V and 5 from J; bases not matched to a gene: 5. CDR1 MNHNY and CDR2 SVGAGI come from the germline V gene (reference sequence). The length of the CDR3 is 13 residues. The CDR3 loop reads CASRDREGTEAFF. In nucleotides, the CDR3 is TGTGCCAGCAGGGACAGGGAAGGTACTGAAGCTTTCTTT.

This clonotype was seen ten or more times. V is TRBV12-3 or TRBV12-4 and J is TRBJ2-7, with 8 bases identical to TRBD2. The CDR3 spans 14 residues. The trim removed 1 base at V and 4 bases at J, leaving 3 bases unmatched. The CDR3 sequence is CASSLVAGSYEQYF. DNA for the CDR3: TGTGCCAGCAGTTTAGTAGCGGGGTCTTACGAGCAGTACTTC.

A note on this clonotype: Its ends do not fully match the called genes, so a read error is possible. The CDR3 reads CSVEEKEQFF. The CDR3 DNA is TGCAGCGTAGAAGAAAAGGAGCAGTTCTTC. The chain combines TRBV29-1 with TRBJ2-1; no clear D gene. This CDR3 region has 10 residues. Germline loops: CDR1 SQVTM, CDR2 ANQGSEA.

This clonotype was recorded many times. CDR3 residues: CASSEEQRNQPQHF. For the CDR3, the DNA is TGCGCCAGCAGTGAGGAACAGCGCAATCAGCCCCAGCATTTT. The chain uses TRBV10-2 and TRBJ1-5, with no clear D. Trimming removed 2 bases at V and 2 bases at J, with 7 bases between. Germline V lookup: CDR1 WSHSY, CDR2 SAAADI. The length of the CDR3 is 14 residues.

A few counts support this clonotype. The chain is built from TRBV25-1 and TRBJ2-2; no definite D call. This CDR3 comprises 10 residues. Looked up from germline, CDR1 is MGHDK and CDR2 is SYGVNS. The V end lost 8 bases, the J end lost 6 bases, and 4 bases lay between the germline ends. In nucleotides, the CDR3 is TGTGCCAGCTCTTCCGGGGAGCTGTTTTTT. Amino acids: CASSSGELFF.

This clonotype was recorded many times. CDR3 residues: CSAGFEEGLAGGSGEQYF. In DNA form, the CDR3 reads TGCAGTGCTGGCTTCGAAGAGGGACTAGCGGGAGGGTCGGGCGAGCAGTACTTC. The rearrangement joins TRBV20-1 to TRBJ2-7; 16 bases fit TRBD2. This CDR3 is 18 amino acids long. The V and J ends lost 5 bases and 6 bases, in that order; junction bases with no gene match: 16. CDR1 and CDR2 from the germline V gene are DFQATT and SNEGSKA (reference sequence).

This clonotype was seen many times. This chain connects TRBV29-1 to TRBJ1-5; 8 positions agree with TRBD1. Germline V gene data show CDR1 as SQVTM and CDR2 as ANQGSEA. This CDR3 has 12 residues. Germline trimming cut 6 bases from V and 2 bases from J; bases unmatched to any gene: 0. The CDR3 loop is CSVGQGNQPQHF. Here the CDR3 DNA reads TGCAGCGTGGGACAGGGCAATCAGCCCCAGCATTTT.

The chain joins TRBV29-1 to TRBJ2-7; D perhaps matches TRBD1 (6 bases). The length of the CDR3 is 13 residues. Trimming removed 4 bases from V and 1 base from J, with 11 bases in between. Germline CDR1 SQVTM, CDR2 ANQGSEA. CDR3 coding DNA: TGCAGCGTTGCCAGGGGTGGGTCCTACGAGCAGTACTTC. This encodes CSVARGGSYEQYF.

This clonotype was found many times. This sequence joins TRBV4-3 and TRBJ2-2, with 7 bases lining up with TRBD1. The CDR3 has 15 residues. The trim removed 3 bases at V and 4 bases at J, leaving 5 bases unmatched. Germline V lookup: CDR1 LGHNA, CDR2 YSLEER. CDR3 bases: TGCGCCAGCAGCCAGACGACAGGGCTCACCGGGGAGCTGTTTTTT. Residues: CASSQTTGLTGELFF.

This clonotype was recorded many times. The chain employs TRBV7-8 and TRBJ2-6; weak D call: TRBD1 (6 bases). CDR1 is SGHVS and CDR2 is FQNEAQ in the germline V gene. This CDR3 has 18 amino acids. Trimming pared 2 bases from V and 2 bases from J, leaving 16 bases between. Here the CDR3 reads CASSLRQGTRTGANVLTF. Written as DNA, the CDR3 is TGTGCCAGCAGCTTAAGGCAGGGGACGAGGACTGGGGCCAACGTCCTGACTTTC.

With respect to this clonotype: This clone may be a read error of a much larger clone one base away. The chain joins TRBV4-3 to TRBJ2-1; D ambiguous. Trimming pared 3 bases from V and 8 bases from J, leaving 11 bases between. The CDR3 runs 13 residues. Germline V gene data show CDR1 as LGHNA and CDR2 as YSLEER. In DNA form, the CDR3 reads TGCGCCAGCAGCCAGCACACCAGGTATGAGCAGTTCTTC. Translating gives CASSQHTRYEQFF.

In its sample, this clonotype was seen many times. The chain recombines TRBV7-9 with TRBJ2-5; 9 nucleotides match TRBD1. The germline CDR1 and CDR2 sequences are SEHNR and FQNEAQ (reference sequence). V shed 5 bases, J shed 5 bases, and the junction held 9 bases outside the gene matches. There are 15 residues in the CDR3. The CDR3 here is CASSQLDRGEETQYF. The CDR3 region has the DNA TGTGCCAGCAGCCAACTGGACAGGGGTGAGGAGACCCAGTACTTC.

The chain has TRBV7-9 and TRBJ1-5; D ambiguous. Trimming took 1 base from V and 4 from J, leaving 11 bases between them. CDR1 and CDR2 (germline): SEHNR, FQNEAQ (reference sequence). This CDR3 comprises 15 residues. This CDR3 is CASSLGTIANQPQHF. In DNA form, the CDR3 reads TGTGCCAGCAGCTTAGGGACGATTGCTAATCAGCCCCAGCATTTT.

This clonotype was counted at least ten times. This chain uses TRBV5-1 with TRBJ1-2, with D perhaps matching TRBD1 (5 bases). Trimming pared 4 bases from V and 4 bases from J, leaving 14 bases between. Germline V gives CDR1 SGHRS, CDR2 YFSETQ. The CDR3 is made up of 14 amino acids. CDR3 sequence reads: CASSVGTDFYGYTF. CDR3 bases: TGCGCCAGCAGCGTAGGGACGGATTTCTATGGCTACACCTTC.

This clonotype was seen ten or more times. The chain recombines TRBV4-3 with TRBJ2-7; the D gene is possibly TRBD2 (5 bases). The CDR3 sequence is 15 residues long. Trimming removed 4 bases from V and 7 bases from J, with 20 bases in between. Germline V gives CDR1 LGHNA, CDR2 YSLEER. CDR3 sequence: CASSPRAVTTDEQYF. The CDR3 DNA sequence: TGCGCCAGCAGCCCTCGAGCGGTAACAACTGATGAGCAGTACTTC.

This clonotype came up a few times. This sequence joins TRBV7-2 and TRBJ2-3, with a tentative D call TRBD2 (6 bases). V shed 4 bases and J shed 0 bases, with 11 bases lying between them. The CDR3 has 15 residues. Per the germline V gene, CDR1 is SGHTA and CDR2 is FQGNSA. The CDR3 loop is CASSSGLTSTDTQYF. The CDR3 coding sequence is TGTGCCAGCAGCTCGGGACTGACGAGCACAGATACGCAGTATTTT.

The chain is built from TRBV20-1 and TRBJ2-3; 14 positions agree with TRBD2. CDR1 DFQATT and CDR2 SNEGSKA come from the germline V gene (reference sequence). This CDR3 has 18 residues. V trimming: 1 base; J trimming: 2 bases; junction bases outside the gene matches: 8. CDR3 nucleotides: TGCAGTGCTAGAGGACCGGGACTAGCGGGAGAGACCACAGATACGCAGTATTTT. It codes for CSARGPGLAGETTDTQYF.

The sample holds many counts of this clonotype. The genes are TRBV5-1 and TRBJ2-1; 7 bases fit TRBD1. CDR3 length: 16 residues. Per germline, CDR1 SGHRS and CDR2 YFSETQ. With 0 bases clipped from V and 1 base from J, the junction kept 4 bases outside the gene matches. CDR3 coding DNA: TGCGCCAGCAGCTTGGCGGGACAGACTTCCTACAATGAGCAGTTCTTC. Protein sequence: CASSLAGQTSYNEQFF.

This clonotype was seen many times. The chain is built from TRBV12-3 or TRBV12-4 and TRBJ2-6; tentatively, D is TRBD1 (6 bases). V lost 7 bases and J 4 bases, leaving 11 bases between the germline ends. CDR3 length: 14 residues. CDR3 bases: TGTGCCAGCACCCCGACAGGAGGGGCCAACGTCCTGACTTTC. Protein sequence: CASTPTGGANVLTF.

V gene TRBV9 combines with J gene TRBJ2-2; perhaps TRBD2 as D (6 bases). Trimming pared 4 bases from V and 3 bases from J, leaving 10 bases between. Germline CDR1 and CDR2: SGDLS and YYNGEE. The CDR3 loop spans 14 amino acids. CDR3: CASSPRGDTGELFF. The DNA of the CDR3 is TGTGCCAGCAGCCCCCGCGGGGACACCGGGGAGCTGTTTTTT.

The CDR3 DNA reads as TGTGCCAGCAGTAGGGGACAGGGGATGTACGAGCAGTACTTC. This sequence encodes CASSRGQGMYEQYF. The rearrangement uses TRBV27 and TRBJ2-7; 10 bases are shared with TRBD1. V trimming: 5 bases; J trimming: 4 bases; junction bases outside the gene matches: 5. The germline V gene encodes CDR1 MNHEY and CDR2 SMNVEV (reference sequence). There are 14 residues in the CDR3.

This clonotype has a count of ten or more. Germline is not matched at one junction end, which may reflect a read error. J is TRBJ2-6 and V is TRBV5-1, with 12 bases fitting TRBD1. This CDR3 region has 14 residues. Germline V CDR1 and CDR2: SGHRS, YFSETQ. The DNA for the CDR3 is TGCGCCAGCAGCCTGGGACAGGGGGCCGACGTCCTGACTTTC. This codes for CASSLGQGADVLTF.

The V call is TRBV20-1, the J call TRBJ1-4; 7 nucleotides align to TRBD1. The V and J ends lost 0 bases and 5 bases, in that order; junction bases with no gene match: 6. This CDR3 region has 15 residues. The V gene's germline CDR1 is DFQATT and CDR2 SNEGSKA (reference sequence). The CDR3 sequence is CSARDGTALNEKLFF. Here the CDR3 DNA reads TGCAGTGCTAGAGATGGGACAGCGCTAAATGAAAAACTGTTTTTT.

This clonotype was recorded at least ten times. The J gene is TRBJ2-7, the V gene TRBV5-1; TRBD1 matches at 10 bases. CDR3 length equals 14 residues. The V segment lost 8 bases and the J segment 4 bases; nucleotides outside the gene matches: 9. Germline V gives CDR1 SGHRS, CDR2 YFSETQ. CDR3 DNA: TGCGCCAGTTTCTCCGGGACAGGGGAATACGAGCAGTACTTC. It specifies CASFSGTGEYEQYF.

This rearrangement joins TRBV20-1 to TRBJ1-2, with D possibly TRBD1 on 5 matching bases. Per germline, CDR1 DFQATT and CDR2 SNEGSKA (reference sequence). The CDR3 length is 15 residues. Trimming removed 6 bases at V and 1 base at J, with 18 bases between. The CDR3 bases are TGCAGTGCACTCCAGGACATCCACCGTAACTATGGCTACACCTTC. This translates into CSALQDIHRNYGYTF.

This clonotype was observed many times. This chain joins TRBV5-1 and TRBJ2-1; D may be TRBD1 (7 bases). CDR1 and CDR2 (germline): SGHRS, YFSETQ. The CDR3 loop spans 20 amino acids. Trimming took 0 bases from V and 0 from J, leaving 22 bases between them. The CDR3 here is CASSLDRRDRFSVSYNEQFF. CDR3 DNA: TGCGCCAGCAGCTTGGACAGGCGGGACAGATTCTCGGTCTCCTACAATGAGCAGTTCTTC.

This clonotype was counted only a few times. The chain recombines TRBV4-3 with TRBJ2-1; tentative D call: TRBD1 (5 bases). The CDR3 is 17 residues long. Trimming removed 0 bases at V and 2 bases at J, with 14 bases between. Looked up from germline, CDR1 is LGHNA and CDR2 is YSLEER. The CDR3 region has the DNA TGCGCCAGCAGCCAAGAGACAGCCCTTGGAGCCTACAATGAGCAGTTCTTC. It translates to CASSQETALGAYNEQFF.